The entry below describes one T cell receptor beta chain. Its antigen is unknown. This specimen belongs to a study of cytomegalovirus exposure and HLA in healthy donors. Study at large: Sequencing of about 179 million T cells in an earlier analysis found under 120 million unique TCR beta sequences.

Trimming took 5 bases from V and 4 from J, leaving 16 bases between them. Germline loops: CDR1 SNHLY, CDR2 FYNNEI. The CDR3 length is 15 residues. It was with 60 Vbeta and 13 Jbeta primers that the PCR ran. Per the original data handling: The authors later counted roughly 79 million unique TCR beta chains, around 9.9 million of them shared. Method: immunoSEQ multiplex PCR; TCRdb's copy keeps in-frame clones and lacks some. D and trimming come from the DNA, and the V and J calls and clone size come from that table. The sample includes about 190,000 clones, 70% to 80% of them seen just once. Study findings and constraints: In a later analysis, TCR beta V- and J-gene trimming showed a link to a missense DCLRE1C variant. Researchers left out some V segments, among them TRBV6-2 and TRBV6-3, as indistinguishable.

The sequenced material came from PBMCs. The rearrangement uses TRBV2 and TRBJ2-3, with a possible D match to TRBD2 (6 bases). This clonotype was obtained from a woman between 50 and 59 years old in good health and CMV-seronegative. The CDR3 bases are TGTGCCAGCAGTCTCGGGAGCGTGGGCGCAGATACGCAGTATTTT. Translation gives CASSLGSVGADTQYF. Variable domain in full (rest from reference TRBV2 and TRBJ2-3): EPEVTQTPSHQVTQMGQEVILRCVPISNHLYFYWYRQILGQKVEFLVSFYNNEISEKSEIFDDQFSVERPDGSNFTLKIRSTKLEDSAMYFCASSLGSVGADTQYFGPGTRLTVL.